The 6 T cell receptor beta chains below come from one sample, sequenced in a study of blood T cell repertoires in COVID-19. Some clones are missing from TCRdb's copy, which holds only in-frame ones; the method was immunoSEQ multiplex PCR. This sample has about 110,000 clones, with 75% to 90% found just once. Source material: peripheral blood. The source of these receptors is a woman aged 50 to 65 with acute or convalescent COVID-19.

The CDR3: CASIKAGVGSEKLFF. The CDR3 nucleotides are TGTGCCAGCATAAAGGCGGGCGTGGGAAGTGAAAAACTGTTTTTT. The genes are TRBV2 and TRBJ1-4; D gene uncertain. Germline V gene lookup returns CDR1 SNHLY and CDR2 FYNNEI. V was pared by 7 bases and J by 7 bases, with 19 bases between. There are 15 residues in the CDR3.

CDR3 bases: TGTGCCACCAGCAGGGAGACAGGGGTGATTAGCAATCAGCCCCAGCATTTT. It encodes CATSRETGVISNQPQHF. This sequence joins TRBV15 and TRBJ1-5; TRBD1 aligns across 8 bases. Trimming at V came to 3 bases and at J to 0 bases, leaving 7 bases not matched to a gene. CDR1 LNHNV and CDR2 YYDKDF come from the germline V gene (reference sequence). The CDR3 runs 17 residues. The full variable domain, completed using reference TRBV15 and TRBJ1-5, is DAMVIQNPRYQVTQFGKPVTLSCSQTLNHNVMYWYQQKSSQAPKLLFHYYDKDFNNEADTPDNFQSRRPNTSFCFLDIRSPGLGDTAMYLCATSRETGVISNQPQHFGDGTRLSIL.

This chain links TRBV9 with TRBJ1-2; D ambiguous. With 0 bases removed from V and 0 bases from J, the gap between germline ends came to 6 bases. The CDR3 totals 14 residues. Germline V gene lookup returns CDR1 SGDLS and CDR2 YYNGEE. The CDR3 region has the DNA TGTGCCAGCAGCGTAGATCGGGCTAACTATGGCTACACCTTC. The encoded protein is CASSVDRANYGYTF.

The chain has TRBV7-2 and TRBJ1-5; D is ambiguous. The length of the CDR3 is 15 residues. In germline, CDR1 is SGHTA, CDR2 FQGNSA. The germline V and J ends were trimmed by 2 bases and 0 bases, with 8 bases remaining between them. The CDR3 DNA sequence: TGTGCCAGCAGCTTATCAGGTTATAGCAATCAGCCCCAGCATTTT. It codes for CASSLSGYSNQPQHF.

The CDR3 loop is CASSSKAGGTETQYF. The CDR3 DNA is TGTGCCAGCAGTTCCAAAGCGGGGGGGACGGAGACCCAGTACTTC. The rearrangement links TRBV28 to TRBJ2-5, with 10 bases identical to TRBD2. CDR3 length: 15 residues. V lost 4 bases, J lost 5 bases, and 7 bases stayed unmatched. In germline, CDR1 is MDHEN, CDR2 SYDVKM.

This clone was detected once. The chain recombines TRBV12-5 with TRBJ2-7; TRBD2 matches 14 bases. Per germline, CDR1 LGHNT and CDR2 FRNRAP. With V trimmed by 4 bases and J by 13 bases, 6 bases remained unmatched. The CDR3 sequence is 13 residues long. The CDR3 is CASGSGTSGGLYF. The DNA for the CDR3 is TGTGCTAGTGGTTCGGGGACTAGCGGGGGACTCTACTTC.